This record concerns one T cell receptor beta chain sequence. In its sample, this clonotype was seen many times. It lacks a known antigen. No base quality values were provided; no much bigger clone lies one nucleotide off. This sample was included in a study of prognosis after radiotherapy for stage I lung cancer (dated by TCRdb to about 2021). About the full investigation: Between early 2018 and early 2019, about 20 stage I NSCLC patients were enrolled in Nanjing, China. Peripheral blood TCR beta repertoires were profiled in stage I NSCLC patients before and after stereotactic body radiotherapy, and the repertoires were related to distant failure. A total of roughly 38 blood samples from around 19 patients were sequenced, with one sample obtained before and one obtained after SBRT for each patient. Image-guided IMRT or VMAT was used to deliver SBRT in 3 to 5 fractions at a biologically effective dose of at least 100 Gy. Every patient was deemed medically inoperable, around eleven because of comorbidities and several because they refused surgery. The cohort was made up of some 12 men and about 6 women, with a median age of around 68 years and an age range of about 53 to 90 years. Among the enrolled patients, 14 to 15 had newly diagnosed primary stage I lung tumors, while about five had oligometastatic NSCLC following surgical resection of the primary tumor. On tumor histology, over 10 patients had adenocarcinoma and about seven had squamous cell carcinoma. Concurrent therapy was not administered to any patient alongside SBRT. About 20% of the 19 patients developed distant metastases after SBRT, at a median of around 7 months; the other 15 showed no significant progression.

All patients had node-negative disease on CT and PET/CT, and none had a history of other malignancies or had previously received chemotherapy or radiotherapy. At each of the two time points, six milliliters of peripheral venous blood were collected into EDTA tubes. Ficoll-Paque Plus density-gradient centrifugation was used to isolate PBMCs. Right after collection, samples were kept at -80 degrees C until analysis. Two rounds of multiplex PCR were used to amplify the TCR beta CDR3 region from genomic DNA. In the first PCR round, primers specific to each TRBV and TRBJ gene were used, and the primer sequences were filed in Chinese patent CN105087789A. Universal primers were used in the second PCR round. The Roche High Pure PCR Template Preparation Kit was used to extract genomic DNA from frozen PBMCs. Libraries were sequenced paired-end with 151 bp reads on an Illumina HiSeq 3000. The study's processing was this. CutAdapt was used to discard raw reads that did not contain the multiplex PCR primer sequences. High-quality paired reads were merged into contigs with PEAR. MiXCR assigned TRB V, D and J gene segments to each contig by aligning to reference sequences. To remove sequencing errors, CDR3 sequences were clustered according to base quality and sequence similarity. Shannon entropy normalized by the natural log of productive TCR sequence number was used as the measure of diversity. Clonality was computed as one minus the ratio of Shannon entropy to the natural log of the number of unique clonotypes. The Youden index of ROC curves was used to select progression-free survival cut-offs for repertoire metrics, and analyses were performed in R 3.5.3. The public reads were quality trimmed at Q25 with fastp and then assembled into clones with MiXCR by TCRdb, keeping productive beta chains. Rows matching on CDR3 protein sequence are summarized as one entry with the most common DNA and genes. The authors' filters were not applied to this entry. The table for this sample lists some 17,000 distinct CDR3 sequences; about 30% of them were counted only once. The top ten clonotypes cover approximately 31% of the sample.

The full study reports these points: None of the reported P values were adjusted for multiple comparisons. Tumor specificity of expanded TCR clones was not determined. Post-SBRT Shannon entropy and its change from baseline were lower in patients who developed distant metastases; baseline Shannon entropy was not associated with metastases. TRBV and TRBJ usage frequencies reportedly differed by metastasis status, in two V genes at baseline and in nine V and two J genes after SBRT. The small cohort and short follow-up limited the study, so independent validation of the findings is needed. A decrease in unique TCR clone counts was observed after SBRT (median roughly 10,000 before versus around 6,900 after; Wilcoxon paired P=0.011).

The CDR3 runs 13 amino acids, cysteine and phenylalanine included. The only DNA kept is the CDR3, 39 bases in frame from the first base. The germline V gene gives CDR1 as MDHEN and CDR2 as SYDVKM. The sequencing here drew on PBMCs, taken before or after stereotactic body radiation therapy (not recorded which). This receptor was taken from a donor aged 50 or older with non-small cell lung cancer. The rearranged segments are TRBV28 and TRBJ1-3, with TRBD1 perhaps the D gene, on 5 matching bases. CDR3 loop: CSVVGVAGNTIYF. DNA sequence: TGTTCGGTGGTAGGGGTAGCTGGAAACACCATATATTTT.